This T cell receptor beta chain was identified in a study of blood T cells in healthy people across ages. For this clonotype: Antigen: not known. Sequence at one end of the junction differs from germline and may be a read error.

It was with a sample-barcoded 5' primer and a J-beta primer mix that a second PCR of about 6 to 12 cycles was run. MiXCR, run by TCRdb on the 5' RACE reads, gives a single entry per CDR3 protein. This sample yields 850,000 to 1,000,000 distinct CDR3 sequences, of which around 48% are seen a single time; around an eighth belongs to the top ten. General study points: Those diversity estimates obtained from one million T cells were thought to be underestimates.

CDR3 length equals 16 residues. Germline V gene lookup returns CDR1 SEHNR and CDR2 FQNEAQ (reference sequence). The J gene is TRBJ2-7, the V gene TRBV7-9, with 12 bases fitting TRBD2. Material for sequencing was blood. The TCR was taken from a man younger than 45 in good health. The CDR3 protein is CASSLTSGGITYEQCF. As DNA, the CDR3 is TGTGCCAGCAGCTTAACTAGCGGGGGGATTACCTACGAGCAGTGCTTC.